This section outlines one TCR beta chain sequence together with its context. Its antigen is not identified. These data are taken from a study of graft-versus-host responses after intestinal transplantation. Germline assignment: CDR1 MGHDK and CDR2 SYGVNS. Trimming stripped 2 bases from V and 9 bases from J, with 14 bases between. This CDR3 has 15 residues. Assay: immunoSEQ multiplex PCR; the TCRdb copy retains only in-frame clones and omits some. This sample yields around 69,000 clones, of which around 90% are seen a single time; 3.5% to 5% belongs to the top ten. Material: unstimulated CD8+ T cells sorted from spleen or lymph node cells, obtained before transplant. This chain connects TRBV25-1 to TRBJ1-6; unclear D gene. This clonotype originated in a human donor who was the organ donor for an intestinal transplant. In DNA, the CDR3 is TGTGCCAGCAGTGAAGAGAGGTCCCGAGGTTCACCCCTCCACTTT. Translated, it gives CASSEERSRGSPLHF.